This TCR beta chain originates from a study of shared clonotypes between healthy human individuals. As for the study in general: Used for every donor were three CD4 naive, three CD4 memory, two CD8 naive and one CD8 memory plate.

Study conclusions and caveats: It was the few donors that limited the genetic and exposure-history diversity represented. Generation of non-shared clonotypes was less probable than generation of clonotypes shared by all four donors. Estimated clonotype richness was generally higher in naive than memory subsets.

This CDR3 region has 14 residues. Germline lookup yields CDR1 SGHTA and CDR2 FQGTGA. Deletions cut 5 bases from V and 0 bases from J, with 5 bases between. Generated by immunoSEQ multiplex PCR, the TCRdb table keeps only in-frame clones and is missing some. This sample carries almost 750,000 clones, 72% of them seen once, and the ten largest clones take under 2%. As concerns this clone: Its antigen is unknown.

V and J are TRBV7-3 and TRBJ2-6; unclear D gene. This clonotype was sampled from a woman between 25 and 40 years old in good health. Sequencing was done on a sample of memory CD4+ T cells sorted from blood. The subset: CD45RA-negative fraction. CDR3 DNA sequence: TGTGCCAGCAGCCCCACCTCTGGGGCCAACGTCCTGACTTTC. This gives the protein CASSPTSGANVLTF.